The T cell receptor (beta chain) under discussion was sequenced for a study of cytomegalovirus exposure and HLA in healthy donors. Study-wide points: Based on reports, TCR beta sequences accurately predicted HLA-A and HLA-B alleles for most subjects. Most observed TCR sequences were rare, whereas some public TCRs were detected in many donors. Most of the TCR beta V segments (in an earlier analysis) were productive either about 87% or about 30% of the time.

The PCR used 60 Vbeta and 13 Jbeta primers. Clones were sequenced by immunoSEQ multiplex PCR, and TCRdb holds only the in-frame ones, with some missing. The sample shows some 150,000 clones, around 81% of them seen only once. In its sample, this clone was seen a few times. Antigen: not known. CDR3 length equals 17 residues. Per the germline V gene, CDR1 is SGHTA and CDR2 is FQGNSA. Trimming took 2 bases from V and 3 from J; bases not matched to a gene: 10. Source material: PBMCs. This chain connects TRBV7-2 to TRBJ2-7, with 10 bases identical to TRBD2. The receptor comes from a woman in her fifties or sixties in good health and CMV-seronegative. The CDR3 here is CASSLLGWASGSYEQYF. In DNA, the CDR3 is TGTGCCAGCAGCTTATTAGGTTGGGCTAGCGGGAGCTACGAGCAGTACTTC.